These 8 T cell receptor beta chains came from one sample sequenced in a study of blood T cell repertoires in COVID-19. Measured with immunoSEQ multiplex PCR; TCRdb has only the in-frame clones, and not every one. The data show a few hundred thousand clones, more than 65% seen once. The source material was peripheral blood. The receptor source for this set is a person aged 70 to 80 with COVID-19, enrolled during active disease.

To note about this clone: This sample also contains other DNA sequences that code for the same CDR3. The chain is built from TRBV10-2 and TRBJ2-2; 8 bases agree with TRBD2. Germline CDR1 WSHSY, CDR2 SAAADI. The ends lost 6 bases at V and 7 bases at J; junction bases unmatched: 7. CDR3 length equals 14 residues. The CDR3 sequence is CASSGGAEIGELFF. The CDR3 DNA is TGCGCCAGCAGCGGGGGGGCCGAGATCGGGGAGCTGTTTTTT.

This chain uses TRBV4-1 with TRBJ1-6, with D tentatively TRBD1 (6 bases). The CDR3 length is 15 residues. Trimming removed 1 base from V and 7 bases from J, with 11 bases in between. CDR1 and CDR2 from the germline V gene are MGHRA and YSYEKL. The CDR3 is CASSQAGGPNSPLHF. The CDR3 DNA is TGCGCCAGCAGCCAAGCGGGGGGGCCCAATTCACCCCTCCACTTT.

V and J are TRBV30 and TRBJ2-1, with TRBD1 matching 8 bases. The CDR3 length is 13 residues. Germline V CDR1 and CDR2: GTSNPN, SVGIG (reference sequence). Germline trimming cut 1 base from V and 15 bases from J; bases unmatched to any gene: 11. CDR3 in DNA: TGTGCCTGGAGTGCCCTCAGACAGGGGAAGGGGTTCTTC. This gives the protein CAWSALRQGKGFF.

The chain is built from TRBV2 and TRBJ1-5; no clear D. CDR3 length equals 13 residues. Trimming pared 8 bases from V and 4 bases from J, leaving 12 bases between. Germline CDR1 is SNHLY and CDR2 is FYNNEI. The CDR3 DNA sequence: TGTGCCAGCCGGATCGAGAGGAATCAGCCCCAGCATTTT. Translating it yields CASRIERNQPQHF.

The chain employs TRBV19 and TRBJ1-4; 9 bases are shared with TRBD1. Looked up from germline, CDR1 is LNHDA and CDR2 is SQIVND (reference sequence). J gave up 8 bases and V 7 bases, and 14 bases lay outside the gene matches. There are 16 residues in the CDR3. This CDR3 reads CASNPGQGGSWEKLFF. CDR3 DNA: TGTGCCAGTAATCCGGGACAGGGCGGGTCGTGGGAAAAACTGTTTTTT. Based on the CDR3 plus reference TRBV19 and TRBJ1-4, the full variable domain is DGGITQSPKYLFRKEGQNVTLSCEQNLNHDAMYWYRQDPGQGLRLIYYSQIVNDFQKGDIAEGYSVSREKKESFPLTVTSAQKNPTAFYLCASNPGQGGSWEKLFFGSGTQLSVL.

The CDR3 loop reads CASRRDRASNQPQHF. In DNA form, the CDR3 reads TGTGCCAGCCGACGGGATAGGGCTTCGAATCAGCCCCAGCATTTT. J is TRBJ1-5 and V is TRBV7-8, with D hard to call. CDR1 SGHVS and CDR2 FQNEAQ come from the germline V gene. V lost 8 bases and J 4 bases, leaving 18 bases between the germline ends. The CDR3 is 15 amino acids.

As to this clone: Other DNA sequences in the sample encode the same CDR3. The chain joins TRBV18 to TRBJ1-1, with 7 nucleotides matching TRBD1. Germline CDR1 KGHSH, CDR2 LQKENI. V shed 3 bases, J shed 2 bases, and the junction held 6 bases outside the gene matches. The CDR3 is made up of 15 amino acids. The CDR3 spells CASSPLEGANTEAFF. The CDR3 DNA is TGTGCCAGCTCACCTCTGGAGGGGGCAAACACTGAAGCTTTCTTT.

This chain connects TRBV6-5 to TRBJ2-5, with D tentatively TRBD1 (6 bases). Germline-derived CDR1 and CDR2 are MNHEY and SVGAGI. The CDR3 is made up of 11 amino acids. V lost 5 bases and J lost 7, with 8 bases in between. The CDR3 is CASSQQGTQYF. CDR3 DNA: TGTGCCAGCAGTCAACAGGGGACCCAGTACTTC.